This TCR beta chain was recovered during a study of blood T cell repertoires in COVID-19. Repertoires were generated with immunoSEQ multiplex PCR, while TCRdb's copy carries only in-frame clones and drops some. The data contain some 120,000 clones, over 75% of them seen just once; the ten biggest clones take up 6% to 8.5%. The CDR3 runs to 13 residues. The V gene's germline CDR1 is SGHDN and CDR2 FVKESK. The germline V and J ends were trimmed by 3 bases and 9 bases, with 12 bases remaining between them. Source material: peripheral blood. The chain employs TRBV14 and TRBJ1-5; a weak D match, TRBD1 (5 bases). This TCR was recovered from a man aged 45 to 65 with acute or convalescent COVID-19. In nucleotides, the CDR3 is TGTGCCAGCAGCCATGGGGGACTAGCGCCCCAGCATTTT. Amino acids: CASSHGGLAPQHF.